This T cell receptor (beta chain) was identified during a study of blood T cells in healthy people across ages. Notes on the study in general: Both naive CD4+ cell counts and diversity were greater in long-lived donors than in aged donors.

A word on this clonotype: The antigen remains unidentified.

The authors ran a second PCR of roughly 6 to 11 cycles using a sample-barcoded 5' primer and a J-beta primer mix. Template switching added a 12-random-nucleotide identifier to every cDNA molecule. TCRdb re-derived calls from the 5' RACE reads in MiXCR, one entry per CDR3 protein. The data hold around 1,900,000 distinct CDR3 sequences, with about 39% observed a single time. The CDR3 loop spans 16 amino acids. Germline V gene lookup returns CDR1 ENHRY and CDR2 SYGVKD. V gave up 2 bases and J gave up 6 bases; unmatched junction bases: 11. The source of this sequence is a human donor in good health. The sample was blood. The J gene is TRBJ1-2, the V gene TRBV10-3; TRBD1 matches at 8 bases. CDR3 sequence (DNA): TGTGCCATCAGTGAGGGTCCGGGACAGGAGAATCATGGCTACACCTTC. It is translated as CAISEGPGQENHGYTF.